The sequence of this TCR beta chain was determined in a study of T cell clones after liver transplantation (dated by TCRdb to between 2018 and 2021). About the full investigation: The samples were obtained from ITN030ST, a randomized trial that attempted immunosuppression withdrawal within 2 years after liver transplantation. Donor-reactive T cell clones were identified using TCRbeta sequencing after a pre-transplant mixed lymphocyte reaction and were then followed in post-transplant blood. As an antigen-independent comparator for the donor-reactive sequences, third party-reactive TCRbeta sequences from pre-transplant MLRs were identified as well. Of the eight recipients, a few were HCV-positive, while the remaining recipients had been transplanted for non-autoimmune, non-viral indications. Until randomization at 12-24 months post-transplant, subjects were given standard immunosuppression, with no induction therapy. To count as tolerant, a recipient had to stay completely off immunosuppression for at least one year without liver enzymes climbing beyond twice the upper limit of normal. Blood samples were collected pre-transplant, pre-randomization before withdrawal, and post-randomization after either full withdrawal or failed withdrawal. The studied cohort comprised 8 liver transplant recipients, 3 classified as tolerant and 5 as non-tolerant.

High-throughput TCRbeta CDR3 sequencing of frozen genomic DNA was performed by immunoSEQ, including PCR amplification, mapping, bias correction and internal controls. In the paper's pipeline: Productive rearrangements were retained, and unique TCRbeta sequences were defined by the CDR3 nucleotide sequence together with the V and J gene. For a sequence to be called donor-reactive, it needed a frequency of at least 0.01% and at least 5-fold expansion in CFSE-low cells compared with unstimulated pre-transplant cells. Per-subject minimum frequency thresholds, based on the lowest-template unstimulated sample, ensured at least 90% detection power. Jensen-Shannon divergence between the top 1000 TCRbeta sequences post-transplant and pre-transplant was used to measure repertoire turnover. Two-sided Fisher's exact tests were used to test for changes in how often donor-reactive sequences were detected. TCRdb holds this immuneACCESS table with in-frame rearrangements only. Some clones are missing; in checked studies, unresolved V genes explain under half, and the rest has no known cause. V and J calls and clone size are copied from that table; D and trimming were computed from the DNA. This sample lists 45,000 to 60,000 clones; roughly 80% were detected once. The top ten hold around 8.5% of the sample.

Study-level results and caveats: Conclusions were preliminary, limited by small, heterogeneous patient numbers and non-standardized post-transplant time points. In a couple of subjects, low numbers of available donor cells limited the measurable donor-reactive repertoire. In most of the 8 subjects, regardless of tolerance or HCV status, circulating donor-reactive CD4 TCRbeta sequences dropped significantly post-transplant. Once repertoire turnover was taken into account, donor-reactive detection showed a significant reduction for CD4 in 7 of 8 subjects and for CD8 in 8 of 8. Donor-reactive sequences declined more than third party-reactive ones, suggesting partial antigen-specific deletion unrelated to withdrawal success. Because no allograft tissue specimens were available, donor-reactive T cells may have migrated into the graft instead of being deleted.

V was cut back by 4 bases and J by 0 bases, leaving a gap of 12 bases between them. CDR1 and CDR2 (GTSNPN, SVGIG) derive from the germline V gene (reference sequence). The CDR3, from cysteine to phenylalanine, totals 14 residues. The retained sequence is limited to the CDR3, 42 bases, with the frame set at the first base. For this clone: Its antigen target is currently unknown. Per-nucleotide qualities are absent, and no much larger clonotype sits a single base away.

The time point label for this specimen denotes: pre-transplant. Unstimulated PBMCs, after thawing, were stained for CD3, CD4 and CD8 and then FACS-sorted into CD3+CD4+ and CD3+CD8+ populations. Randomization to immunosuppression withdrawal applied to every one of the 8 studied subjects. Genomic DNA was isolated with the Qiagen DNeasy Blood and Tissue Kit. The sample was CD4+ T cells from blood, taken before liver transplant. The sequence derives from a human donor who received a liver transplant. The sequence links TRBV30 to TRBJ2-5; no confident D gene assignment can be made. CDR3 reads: CAWKRTNHQETQYF. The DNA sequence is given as TGTGCCTGGAAAAGGACCAACCACCAAGAGACCCAGTACTTC.